One and the same sample provided the 4 T cell receptor beta chains below, sequenced in a study of T cell repertoires and HLA-DP antigens. No cognate antigen is known for these TCRs. This table comes from immunoSEQ multiplex PCR, and its TCRdb copy is limited to in-frame clones, with some not included. The top ten hold about 0.3% of the sample, which has some 110,000 clones, approximately 92% seen once. The sequencing sample was made of CD4+ T cells from PBMCs. The receptors derive from a woman aged 18-29 years in good health and CMV-seronegative.

This chain connects TRBV19 to TRBJ1-5, with D unresolved. V gave up 6 bases and J gave up 0 bases, with 6 bases separating them. The CDR3 runs to 13 residues. Germline CDR1 reads LNHDA; CDR2 reads SQIVND (reference sequence). In DNA form, the CDR3 reads TGTGCCAGTAGATGGTATAGCAATCAGCCCCAGCATTTT. This translates into CASRWYSNQPQHF.

A single count supports this clone. This chain uses TRBV4-1 with TRBJ2-1; the match to TRBD2 covers 7 bases. The germline gives CDR1 MGHRA, CDR2 YSYEKL. The ends lost 1 base at V and 9 bases at J; junction bases unmatched: 9. There are 15 residues in the CDR3. This CDR3 is CASSQVRGRAGEQFF. As DNA, the CDR3 is TGCGCCAGCAGCCAAGTTCGAGGGAGGGCCGGTGAGCAGTTCTTC.

The CDR3 loop is CASSLPWTGRTEAFF. The CDR3 DNA reads as TGTGCCAGCAGTTTGCCCTGGACAGGGAGAACTGAAGCTTTCTTT. V is TRBV28 and J is TRBJ1-1, with 8 bases matching TRBD1. The CDR3 runs 15 residues. Germline CDR1 and CDR2: MDHEN and SYDVKM. V shed 3 bases, J shed 5 bases, and the junction held 8 bases outside the gene matches.

The CDR3 nucleotides are TGTGCCAGCAGCTTAACAGCGGGAGGGCCCTATGAGCAGTTCTTC. Translated: CASSLTAGGPYEQFF. The chain joins TRBV7-2 to TRBJ2-1, with 10 bases lining up with TRBD2. CDR1 and CDR2 from the germline V gene are SGHTA and FQGNSA. After removal of 2 bases from V and 8 bases from J, the junction contained 6 bases not matched to a gene. The CDR3 runs to 15 residues.